The 32 T cell receptor beta chains reported below all come from one sample, sequenced in a study of response to subunit inactivated influenza vaccine. TCRdb used MiXCR to reprocess the RT-PCR reads, holding one entry per CDR3 protein. Of 200,000 to 300,000 distinct CDR3 sequences in the sample, approximately 12% were seen once. Sample: non-naive T cells sorted from PBMCs, taken roughly 2 weeks before vaccination. The receptors originated from a man in his forties or fifties who received an inactivated influenza vaccine.

This clonotype has just a few counts. The chain has TRBV3-1 and TRBJ2-3; possibly TRBD2 for D (5 bases). The CDR3 has 11 residues. Germline V gene data show CDR1 as LGHDT and CDR2 as YNNKEL (reference sequence). V was shortened by 5 bases and J by 10 bases, with 10 bases between the two germline ends. The CDR3 DNA is TGTGCCAGCAGCGGCCCAGCGGCGCAGTATTTT. This encodes CASSGPAAQYF.

With regard to this clonotype: A read error may account for a junction end that differs from germline. The J gene is TRBJ2-4, the V gene TRBV12-3 or TRBV12-4; D possibly corresponds to TRBD2 (7 bases). CDR3 length equals 18 residues. The CDR3 region has the DNA TGTGCCAGCTGTTTAGCCGTTGCGGGGGCCCGGGCCAAAAACATTCAGTACTTC. It yields the protein CASCLAVAGARAKNIQYF.

This clonotype was counted a few times. The V call is TRBV12-3 or TRBV12-4, the J call TRBJ2-7, with D possibly being TRBD2 (6 bases). The CDR3 consists of 15 residues. The V and J ends lost 5 bases and 6 bases respectively, with 20 bases between them. The CDR3 DNA sequence: TGTGCCAGCAGTCCCCGACTAGGGACCTCTATCGAGCAGTACTTC. Protein: CASSPRLGTSIEQYF.

This clonotype was observed many times. The CDR3 coding sequence is TGTGCCACCAGTGACCGACAGGGGTTAGTAGAGACCCAGTACTTC. Amino acid sequence: CATSDRQGLVETQYF. V usage is TRBV24-1 and J usage is TRBJ2-5, with TRBD1 identical over 8 bases. Germline lookup yields CDR1 KGHDR and CDR2 SFDVKD. The CDR3 length is 15 residues. The V and J ends lost 4 bases and 4 bases, in that order; junction bases with no gene match: 7.

Only a few counts were recorded for this clonotype. The CDR3 DNA reads as TGCGCCAGCTGTTGGGGTTCTGGGCATGGGCAAGAGACCCAGTACTTC. Protein: CASCWGSGHGQETQYF. This chain joins TRBV5-1 and TRBJ2-5; D ambiguous. Germline loops: CDR1 SGHRS, CDR2 YFSETQ. Trimming removed 7 bases from V and 2 bases from J, with 21 bases in between. This CDR3 region has 16 residues. The full variable domain, its missing parts supplied by reference TRBV5-1 and TRBJ2-5, is KAGVTQTPRYLIKTRGQQVTLSCSPISGHRSVSWYQQTPGQGLQFLFEYFSETQRNKGNFPGRFSGRQFSNSRSEMNVSTLELGDSALYLCASCWGSGHGQETQYFGPGTRLLVL.

This clonotype was recorded many times. The CDR3 DNA reads TGTGCCAGCAGCTTATTATTAATCTTGGGGAAATCTTCCAATGAGCAGTTCTTC. Protein: CASSLLLILGKSSNEQFF. This rearrangement joins TRBV7-9 to TRBJ2-1; D remains ambiguous. The CDR3 is 18 residues long. CDR1 SEHNR and CDR2 FQNEAQ come from the germline V gene (reference sequence). V lost 2 bases, J lost 6 bases, and 23 bases lay in between.

This clonotype was detected only a few times. The chain links TRBV2 to TRBJ2-2; 10 bases match TRBD1. This CDR3 contains 16 residues. Germline V gene data show CDR1 as SNHLY and CDR2 as FYNNEI. V was clipped by 6 bases and J by 0 bases; unmatched bases: 4. DNA for the CDR3: TGTGCCAGCAGGAAGACAGGGGGCCCGAACACCGGGGAGCTGTTTTTT. Translation gives CASRKTGGPNTGELFF.

Many counts were recorded for this clonotype. This sequence joins TRBV19 and TRBJ1-5, with TRBD1 matching over 8 bases. Trimming at V came to 6 bases and at J to 3 bases, leaving 13 bases not matched to a gene. The V gene's germline CDR1 is LNHDA and CDR2 SQIVND (reference sequence). CDR3 length equals 17 residues. This CDR3 reads CASRIRLGRGLNQPQHF. The CDR3 coding sequence is TGTGCCAGTAGAATCCGGTTAGGCAGGGGGCTCAATCAGCCCCAGCATTTT.

In the case of this clonotype: A clone one base away is much larger, so this may be a read error. V gene TRBV29-1 combines with J gene TRBJ2-5; unclear D gene. Germline V gene sequence: CDR1 SQVTM, CDR2 ANQGSEA. The CDR3 spans 11 residues. The chain's CDR3 is CGVDLQETQYF. The CDR3 DNA sequence: TGCGGCGTTGACCTACAAGAGACCCAGTACTTC.

The gene calls are TRBV27 and TRBJ2-7, with TRBD2 as a possible D gene (5 bases). This CDR3 comprises 18 residues. The germline CDR1 and CDR2 sequences are MNHEY and SMNVEV (reference sequence). The germline V and J ends were trimmed by 6 bases and 1 base, with 25 bases remaining between them. The DNA of the CDR3 is TGTGCCAGCAGCCCCTCGGGGTTAACAGCCCAAGCATCCTACGAGCAGTACTTC. Translation gives CASSPSGLTAQASYEQYF.

The gene calls are TRBV20-1 and TRBJ2-5; D is possibly TRBD2 (9 bases). Germline loops: CDR1 DFQATT, CDR2 SNEGSKA (reference sequence). This CDR3 has 15 amino acids. The ends were cut back, 4 bases at V and 7 bases at J, with 22 bases in the middle. This chain's CDR3 is CSATGGGRAGGTQYF. The DNA for the CDR3 is TGCAGTGCTACAGGGGGCGGGAGGGCCGGAGGGACCCAGTACTTC.

This chain connects TRBV4-1 to TRBJ1-1; the D is unclear. CDR3 length equals 15 residues. Germline assignment: CDR1 MGHRA and CDR2 YSYEKL. V was pared by 0 bases and J by 8 bases, with 16 bases between. The CDR3 DNA reads TGCGCCAGCAGCCAAGAAGTAGCGGCAGGCCCCGAAGCTTTCTTT. Translated: CASSQEVAAGPEAFF.

The sample holds many counts of this clonotype. J is TRBJ1-1 and V is TRBV7-6; 8 bases match TRBD1. J lost 7 bases, V lost 1 base, and 5 bases had no gene match. From germline, CDR1 is SGHVS and CDR2 FNYEAQ. This CDR3 is built from 14 residues. The CDR3 is CASSLGLGTGEAFF. DNA of the CDR3: TGTGCCAGCAGCTTAGGATTGGGGACAGGTGAAGCTTTCTTT.

This rearrangement joins TRBV7-9 to TRBJ2-7, with 11 bases fitting TRBD2. Germline V gene lookup returns CDR1 SEHNR and CDR2 FQNEAQ (reference sequence). The CDR3 totals 15 residues. V was clipped by 1 base and J by 3 bases; unmatched bases: 2. The CDR3 DNA reads TGTGCCAGCAGCTTAGTTAGCGGGAGGGTCTACGAGCAGTACTTC. Protein product: CASSLVSGRVYEQYF.

The table lists this clonotype with a few counts. The chain employs TRBV6-5 and TRBJ1-2; 7 nucleotides line up with TRBD1. This CDR3 spans 15 amino acids. Losses at the gene ends were 2 bases for V and 4 bases for J; bases not matched to a gene: 7. Per the germline V gene, CDR1 is MNHEY and CDR2 is SVGAGI. The CDR3 region is CASSYPTGTAYGYTF. CDR3 nucleotide sequence: TGTGCCAGCAGTTACCCCACCGGGACAGCCTATGGCTACACCTTC.

The chain is built from TRBV30 and TRBJ1-1; 8 bases map to TRBD1. CDR3 size: 13 residues. The germline gives CDR1 GTSNPN, CDR2 SVGIG (reference sequence). Trimming at V came to 2 bases and at J to 4 bases, leaving 3 bases not matched to a gene. The CDR3 sequence is CAWSKDRATEAFF. DNA for the CDR3: TGTGCCTGGAGTAAGGACAGGGCCACTGAAGCTTTCTTT.

The chain joins TRBV28 to TRBJ1-5; a possible D gene is TRBD1 (6 bases). Trimming shortened V by 7 bases and J by 5 bases, and 21 bases separated the two germline ends. This CDR3 has 16 amino acids. Per germline, CDR1 MDHEN and CDR2 SYDVKM. The CDR3: CASNNGGSGAYQPQHF. In nucleotides, the CDR3 is TGTGCCAGCAACAATGGGGGGTCGGGGGCTTATCAGCCCCAGCATTTT. The entire variable domain, with the rest obtained from reference TRBV28 and TRBJ1-5, is as follows: DVKVTQSSRYLVKRTGEKVFLECVQDMDHENMFWYRQDPGLGLRLIYFSYDVKMKEKGDIPEGYSVSREKKERFSLILESASTNQTSMYLCASNNGGSGAYQPQHFGDGTRLSIL.

This clonotype appeared a few times. The chain links TRBV6-2 or TRBV6-3 to TRBJ2-7; D gene unclear. CDR1 is MNHEY, CDR2 SVGEGT, per germline. This CDR3 is built from 16 residues. Deletions cut 2 bases from V and 1 base from J, with 15 bases between. The CDR3 is CASSYRPPGRSYEQYF. The CDR3 region has the DNA TGTGCCAGCAGTTACCGGCCTCCGGGTAGGTCCTACGAGCAGTACTTC.

In its sample, this clonotype was seen many times. This chain joins TRBV7-2 and TRBJ2-5; no reliable D call. V lost 3 bases to trimming and J lost 5 bases, with 10 bases between them. CDR3 length: 13 amino acids. Germline V gene sequence: CDR1 SGHTA, CDR2 FQGNSA. The CDR3 region has the DNA TGTGCCAGCAGCTTTAGTCTCGGGGAGACCCAGTACTTC. Translated, it gives CASSFSLGETQYF.

CDR3 DNA: TGCGCCAGCAGCTTAAATTTGGGACAGGGCTATGGCTACACCTTC. This sequence encodes CASSLNLGQGYGYTF. The rearrangement joins TRBV5-1 to TRBJ1-2; TRBD1 matches at 9 bases. Looked up from germline, CDR1 is SGHRS and CDR2 is YFSETQ. V dropped 2 bases and J dropped 4; count of bases not matched to a gene: 6. This CDR3 spans 15 amino acids.

This clonotype was observed at least ten times. CDR3 sequence (DNA): TGCGCCAGCAGCCAAGGGACAGGCGACTCCTACAATGAGCAGTTCTTC. The encoded protein is CASSQGTGDSYNEQFF. The chain couples TRBV4-1 to TRBJ2-1; the match to TRBD1 covers 7 bases. The CDR3 length is 16 residues. Germline CDR1 and CDR2: MGHRA and YSYEKL. With V trimmed by 1 base and J by 0 bases, 3 bases remained unmatched.

This clonotype has ten or more counts. The chain employs TRBV5-1 and TRBJ2-5; D is perhaps TRBD1 (6 bases). Germline-derived CDR1 and CDR2 are SGHRS and YFSETQ. The CDR3 loop spans 14 amino acids. V dropped 5 bases and J dropped 3 bases, with 14 bases sitting between them. The CDR3 spells CASSTGTQKETQYF. CDR3 DNA sequence: TGCGCCAGCAGTACCGGGACACAGAAAGAGACCCAGTACTTC.

The sample holds one count of this clonotype. The V gene is TRBV5-1, the J gene TRBJ2-2; D gene ambiguous. The CDR3 totals 16 residues. With 0 bases removed from V and 2 bases from J, the gap between germline ends came to 11 bases. Germline V gene lookup returns CDR1 SGHRS and CDR2 YFSETQ. The CDR3 sequence: CASSLGSVPNTGELFF. DNA for the CDR3: TGCGCCAGCAGCTTGGGCAGCGTACCCAACACCGGGGAGCTGTTTTTT.

This clonotype has at least ten counts. The rearrangement links TRBV12-3 or TRBV12-4 to TRBJ2-2; D uncertain. Trimming pared 6 bases from V and 4 bases from J, leaving 12 bases between. There are 14 residues in the CDR3. The CDR3 DNA sequence: TGTGCCAGCAGGGCAGTGGGGATCACCGGGGAGCTGTTTTTT. Its protein is CASRAVGITGELFF.

This chain connects TRBV24-1 to TRBJ1-2; 7 positions agree with TRBD1. Germline values: CDR1 KGHDR, CDR2 SFDVKD. This CDR3 comprises 14 residues. Unmatched junction bases numbered 4, after V lost 3 bases and J lost 4 bases. CDR3 sequence reads: CATSDQGGGYGYTF. CDR3 DNA sequence: TGTGCCACCAGTGATCAGGGGGGTGGCTATGGCTACACCTTC.

This clonotype was seen more than once but under ten times. This chain joins TRBV6-5 and TRBJ2-3; D call uncertain. Germline values: CDR1 MNHEY, CDR2 SVGAGI. The CDR3 has 15 residues. V was cut by 2 bases and J by 0 bases, with 9 bases left in between. As DNA, the CDR3 is TGTGCCAGCAGTTACGCTCCCACTAGCACAGATACGCAGTATTTT. Protein product: CASSYAPTSTDTQYF.

The chain employs TRBV29-1 and TRBJ2-7, with D tentatively TRBD1 (6 bases). CDR1 and CDR2 (germline): SQVTM, ANQGSEA. The CDR3 is 12 residues long. The ends were cut back, 5 bases at V and 5 bases at J, with 13 bases in the middle. The CDR3 loop is CSVLHRVDEQYF. In DNA, the CDR3 is TGCAGCGTTCTTCACAGGGTGGACGAGCAGTACTTC.

This clonotype was counted only a few times. The chain is built from TRBV28 and TRBJ1-2; TRBD1 aligns across 9 bases. Germline CDR1 MDHEN, CDR2 SYDVKM. The CDR3 has 15 amino acids. V was pared by 8 bases and J by 8 bases, with 15 bases of the junction left unmatched. CDR3 coding DNA: TGTGCCAGCCGCTTCGCGGACAGGGGCGGGGAAGGCTACACCTTC. It codes for CASRFADRGGEGYTF.

This clonotype came up many times. The chain combines TRBV6-1 with TRBJ1-4, with no clear D. The CDR3 spans 16 residues. Germline V gene sequence: CDR1 MNHNS, CDR2 SASEGT. Trimming took 0 bases from V and 4 from J, leaving 12 bases between them. CDR3 DNA: TGTGCCAGCAGTGAAGCTGAGGGATTGATTAATGAAAAACTGTTTTTT. Its protein is CASSEAEGLINEKLFF.

There are a few counts of this clonotype. The chain uses TRBV19 and TRBJ2-1, with 8 bases fitting TRBD2. V dropped 7 bases and J dropped 7; count of bases not matched to a gene: 9. CDR1 is LNHDA, CDR2 SQIVND, per germline (reference sequence). This CDR3 region has 14 residues. The CDR3: CASIQAGDRNEQFF. For the CDR3, the DNA is TGTGCCAGTATTCAAGCGGGAGATAGGAATGAGCAGTTCTTC.

This clonotype was observed a few times. This rearrangement joins TRBV4-3 to TRBJ2-3; 10 bases match TRBD2. Germline V CDR1 and CDR2: LGHNA, YSLEER. The CDR3 is 16 residues long. The J segment lost 3 bases and the V segment lost 0 bases, leaving 3 bases of the junction unmatched. The CDR3 DNA reads TGCGCCAGCAGCCAAGATCTTAGCGGGAGGACAGATACGCAGTATTTT. This gives the protein CASSQDLSGRTDTQYF.

This clonotype was seen repeatedly, ten times or more. DNA of the CDR3: TGTGCCAGCAGCTTAGGGGCTAGCCGGAACCCCCAGTTCTTC. Translating gives CASSLGASRNPQFF. The chain uses TRBV7-9 and TRBJ2-1; D possibly corresponds to TRBD2 (5 bases). V dropped 1 base and J dropped 13 bases, with 17 bases sitting between them. CDR1 is SEHNR and CDR2 is FQNEAQ in the germline V gene (reference sequence). The CDR3 extends over 14 amino acids.